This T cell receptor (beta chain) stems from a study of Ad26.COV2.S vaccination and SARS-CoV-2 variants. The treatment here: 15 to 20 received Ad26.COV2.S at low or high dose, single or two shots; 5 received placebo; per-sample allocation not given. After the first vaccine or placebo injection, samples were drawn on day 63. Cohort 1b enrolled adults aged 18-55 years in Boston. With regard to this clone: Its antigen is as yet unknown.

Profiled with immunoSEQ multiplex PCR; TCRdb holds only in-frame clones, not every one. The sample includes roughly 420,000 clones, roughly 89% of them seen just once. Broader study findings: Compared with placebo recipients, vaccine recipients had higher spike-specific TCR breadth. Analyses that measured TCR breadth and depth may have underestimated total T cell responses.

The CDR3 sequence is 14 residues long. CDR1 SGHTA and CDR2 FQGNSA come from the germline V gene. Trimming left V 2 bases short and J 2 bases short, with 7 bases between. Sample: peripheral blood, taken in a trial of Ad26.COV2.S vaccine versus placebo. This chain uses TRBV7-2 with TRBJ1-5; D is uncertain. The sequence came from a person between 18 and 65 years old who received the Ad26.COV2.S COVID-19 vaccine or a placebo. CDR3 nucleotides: TGTGCCAGCAGCTTAAAGGGAGGCAATCAGCCCCAGCATTTT. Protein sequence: CASSLKGGNQPQHF. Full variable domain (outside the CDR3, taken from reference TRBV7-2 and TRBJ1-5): GAGVSQSPSNKVTEKGKDVELRCDPISGHTALYWYRQSLGQGLEFLIYFQGNSAPDKSGLPSDRFSAERTGGSVSTLTIQRTQQEDSAVYLCASSLKGGNQPQHFGDGTRLSIL.